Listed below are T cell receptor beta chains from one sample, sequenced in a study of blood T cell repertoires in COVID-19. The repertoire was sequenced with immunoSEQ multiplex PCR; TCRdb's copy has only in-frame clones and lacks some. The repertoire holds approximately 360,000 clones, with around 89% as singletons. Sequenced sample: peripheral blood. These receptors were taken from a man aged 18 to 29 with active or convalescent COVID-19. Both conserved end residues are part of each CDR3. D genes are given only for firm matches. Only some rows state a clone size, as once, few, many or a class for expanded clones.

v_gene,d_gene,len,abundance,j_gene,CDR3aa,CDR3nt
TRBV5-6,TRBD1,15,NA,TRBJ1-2,CASSSRTGKNYGYTF,TGTGCCAGCAGCTCCCGGACAGGGAAAAACTATGGCTACACCTTC
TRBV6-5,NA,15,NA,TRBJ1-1,CASSSPPGSNTEAFF,TGTGCCAGCAGTTCCCCGCCGGGAAGTAACACTGAAGCTTTCTTT
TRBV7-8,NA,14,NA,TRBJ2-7,CASSLDQGSYEQYF,TGTGCCAGCAGCTTAGACCAGGGCTCCTACGAGCAGTACTTC
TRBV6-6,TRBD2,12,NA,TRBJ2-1,CASSYSGGLEFF,TGTGCCAGCAGTTATAGCGGGGGCCTGGAGTTCTTC
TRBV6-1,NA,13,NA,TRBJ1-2,CASRDRPINGYTF,TGTGCCAGCCGTGACAGGCCCATTAATGGCTACACCTTC
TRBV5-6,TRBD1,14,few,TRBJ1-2,CASSLNDRVRGYTF,TGTGCCAGCAGCTTAAACGACAGGGTTCGTGGCTACACCTTC
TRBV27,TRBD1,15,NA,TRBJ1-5,CASSFGQGGNQPQHF,TGTGCCAGCAGTTTCGGACAGGGAGGCAATCAGCCCCAGCATTTT
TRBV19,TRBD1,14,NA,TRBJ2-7,CASADRGQAYEQYF,TGTGCCAGTGCTGACAGGGGGCAGGCCTACGAGCAGTACTTC
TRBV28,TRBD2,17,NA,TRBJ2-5,CASSFIVLAGSRETQYF,TGTGCCAGCAGTTTTATCGTACTAGCGGGAAGCCGGGAGACCCAGTACTTC
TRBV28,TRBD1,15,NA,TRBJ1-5,CASSPTTGGNQPQHF,TGTGCCAGCAGTCCTACGACAGGGGGCAATCAGCCCCAGCATTTT
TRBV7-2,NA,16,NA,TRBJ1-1,CASSLAGQQMNTEAFF,TGTGCCAGCAGCTTAGCGGGACAACAAATGAACACTGAAGCTTTCTTT
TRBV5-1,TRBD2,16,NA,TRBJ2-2,CASSLASGGNTGELFF,TGCGCCAGCAGCTTGGCCAGCGGGGGGAACACCGGGGAGCTGTTTTTT
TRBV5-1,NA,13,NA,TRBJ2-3,CASSFRDTDTQYF,TGCGCCAGCAGCTTTCGGGACACAGATACGCAGTATTTT
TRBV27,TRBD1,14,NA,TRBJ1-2,CASSPDRGRDGYTF,TGTGCCAGCAGTCCAGACAGGGGTAGAGATGGCTACACCTTC
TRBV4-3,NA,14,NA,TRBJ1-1,CASSQADRNTEAFF,TGCGCCAGCAGCCAGGCGGACAGGAACACTGAAGCTTTCTTT
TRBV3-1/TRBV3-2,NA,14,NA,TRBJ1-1,CASSRGEGNTEAFF,TGTGCCAGCAGCCGAGGGGAGGGGAACACTGAAGCTTTCTTT
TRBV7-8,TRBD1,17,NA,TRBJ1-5,CASSPKGQGAAGQPQHF,TGTGCCAGCAGCCCCAAGGGACAGGGGGCCGCCGGGCAGCCCCAGCATTTT
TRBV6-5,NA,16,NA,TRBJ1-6,CASSYGGGRDNSPLHF,TGTGCCAGCAGTTACGGGGGAGGGCGGGATAATTCACCCCTCCACTTT
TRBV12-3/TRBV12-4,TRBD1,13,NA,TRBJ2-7,CASSRDSTYEQYF,TGTGCCAGCAGCCGGGACAGCACCTACGAGCAGTACTTC
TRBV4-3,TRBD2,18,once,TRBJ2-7,CASSQDWASGGVSYEQYF,TGCGCCAGCAGCCAAGATTGGGCTAGCGGGGGGGTCTCCTACGAGCAGTACTTC
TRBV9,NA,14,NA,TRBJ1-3,CASSVGGPGNTIYF,TGTGCCAGCAGCGTAGGCGGCCCTGGAAACACCATATATTTT
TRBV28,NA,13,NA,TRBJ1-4,CASRIDKNEKLFF,TGTGCCAGCAGAATAGACAAAAATGAAAAACTGTTTTTT
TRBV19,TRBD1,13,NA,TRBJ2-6,CASRDSGANVLTF,TGTGCCAGTCGGGACAGTGGGGCCAACGTCCTGACTTTC
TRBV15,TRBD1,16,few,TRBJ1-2,CATSSIQGQGAYGYTF,TGTGCCACCAGCAGTATCCAGGGACAGGGCGCCTATGGCTACACCTTC
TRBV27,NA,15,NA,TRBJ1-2,CASSLFQGYYYGYTF,TGTGCCAGCAGTTTATTTCAGGGATATTACTATGGCTACACCTTC
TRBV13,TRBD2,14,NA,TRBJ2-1,CASIMRESYNEQFF,TGTGCCAGCATTATGCGGGAGTCCTACAATGAGCAGTTCTTC
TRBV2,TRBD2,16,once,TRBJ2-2,CASRNWGGSNTGELFF,TGTGCCAGCAGAAATTGGGGGGGATCTAACACCGGGGAGCTGTTTTTT
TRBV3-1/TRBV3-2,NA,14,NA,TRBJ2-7,CASGFRGAVSEQYF,TGTGCCAGCGGCTTCAGGGGGGCTGTGAGCGAGCAGTACTTC
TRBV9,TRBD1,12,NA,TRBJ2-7,CASSGQGYEQYF,TGTGCCAGCAGCGGACAGGGCTACGAGCAGTACTTC
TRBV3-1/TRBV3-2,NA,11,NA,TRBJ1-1,CASSRQGEAFF,TGTGCCAGCAGCCGTCAGGGTGAAGCTTTCTTT
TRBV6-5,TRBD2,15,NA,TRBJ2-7,CASSSLAGDFFEQYF,TGTGCCAGCAGTTCACTAGCGGGGGATTTTTTCGAGCAGTACTTC
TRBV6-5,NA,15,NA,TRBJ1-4,CASSQRQVANEKLFF,TGTGCCAGCAGTCAAAGACAGGTTGCTAATGAAAAACTGTTTTTT
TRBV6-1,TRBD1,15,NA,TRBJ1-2,CASSEATGPNYGYTF,TGTGCCAGCAGTGAAGCGACAGGGCCTAACTATGGCTACACCTTC
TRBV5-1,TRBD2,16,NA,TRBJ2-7,CASSLGLAGGRYEQYF,TGCGCCAGCAGCTTGGGACTAGCGGGAGGGCGTTACGAGCAGTACTTC
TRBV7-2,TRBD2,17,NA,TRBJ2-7,CASSLQASGGLTREQYF,TGTGCCAGCAGCCTACAGGCTAGCGGGGGGCTTACGAGGGAGCAGTACTTC
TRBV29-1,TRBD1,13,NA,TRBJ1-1,CSVRQGAVSEAFF,TGCAGCGTTCGACAGGGGGCGGTCTCTGAAGCTTTCTTT
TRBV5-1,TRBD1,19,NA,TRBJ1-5,CASSYNRGDRSNSNQPQHF,TGCGCCAGCAGCTACAACCGAGGGGACAGGTCGAATAGCAATCAGCCCCAGCATTTT
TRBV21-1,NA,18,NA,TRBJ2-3,CASSKVTGTGGYCDTQYF,TGTGCCAGCAGCAAAGTAACCGGGACAGGGGGCTATTGTGATACGCAGTATTTT
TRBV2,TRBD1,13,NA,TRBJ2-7,CASRRDRGSEQYF,TGTGCCAGCAGGCGGGACAGGGGAAGCGAGCAGTACTTC
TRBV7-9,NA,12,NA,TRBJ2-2,CASSLTPRELFF,TGTGCCAGCAGCCTCACACCCAGGGAGCTGTTTTTT
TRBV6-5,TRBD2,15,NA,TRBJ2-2,CASSKGLANTGELFF,TGTGCCAGCAGCAAGGGACTAGCGAACACCGGGGAGCTGTTTTTT
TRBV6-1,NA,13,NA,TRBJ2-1,CASSEGMMGRQFF,TGTGCCAGCAGTGAAGGCATGATGGGGCGGCAGTTCTTC
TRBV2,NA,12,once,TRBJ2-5,CASSGQTWTQYF,TGTGCCAGCAGTGGACAGACTTGGACCCAGTACTTC
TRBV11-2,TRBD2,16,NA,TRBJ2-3,CASSLAGGFSTDTQYF,TGTGCCAGCAGCTTAGCGGGGGGGTTTAGCACAGATACGCAGTATTTT
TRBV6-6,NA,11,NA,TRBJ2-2,CASSYSQGLFF,TGTGCCAGCAGTTACTCACAGGGACTGTTTTTT
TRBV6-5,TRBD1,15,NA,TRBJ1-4,CASSYSTGRGEKLFF,TGTGCCAGCAGTTACTCGACAGGGCGGGGTGAAAAACTGTTTTTT
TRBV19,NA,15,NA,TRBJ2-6,CASQGRRSGANVLTF,TGTGCCAGCCAGGGTCGCCGCTCTGGGGCCAACGTCCTGACTTTC
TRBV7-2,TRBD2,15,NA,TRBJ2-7,CASSLLAGGPGEQYF,TGTGCCAGCAGCTTACTAGCGGGAGGGCCGGGGGAGCAGTACTTC
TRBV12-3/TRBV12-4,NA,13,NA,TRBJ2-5,CASRRGPQETQYF,TGTGCCAGCAGACGTGGCCCTCAAGAGACCCAGTACTTC
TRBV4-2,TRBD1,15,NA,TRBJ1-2,CASSVRQGLKDGYTF,TGTGCCAGCAGCGTCAGACAGGGACTGAAGGATGGCTACACCTTC